The clone carrying this T cell receptor beta chain came up once. The length of the CDR3 is 13 residues. CDR1 and CDR2 (germline): SGHTA, FQGTGA. Trimming removed 6 bases from V and 4 bases from J, with 10 bases in between. These data are taken from a study of shared clonotypes between healthy human individuals. For unsorted samples, genomic DNA was extracted from around 88 million PBMCs. Some clones are missing from TCRdb's copy, which holds only in-frame ones; the method was immunoSEQ multiplex PCR. The sample lists around 500,000 clones; 79% were seen once. Sequencing was done on a sample of PBMCs. The rearrangement links TRBV7-3 to TRBJ2-1; D might be TRBD1 (5 bases). The TCR sequence derives from a woman between 40 and 55 years old in good health. Some clones in this sample may be carry-over from other donors' samples. CDR3: CASSYDSYNEQFF. Written as DNA, the CDR3 is TGTGCCAGCAGTTATGACAGTTACAATGAGCAGTTCTTC.